Shown below are 20 T cell receptor beta chains from a single sample sequenced in a study of OX40 agonist ivuxolimab in advanced cancers. The protocol was immunoSEQ multiplex PCR, while the TCRdb copy is restricted to in-frame clones and leaves out a portion. The repertoire includes under 150,000 clones, 80% to 90% of them detected once, and about 0.55% sits in the top ten. The sample was CD4+ or CD8+ T cells sorted from blood, taken in a trial of the OX40 agonist ivuxolimab. These receptors came from an adult with an advanced solid tumor such as melanoma, head and neck, liver or kidney cancer.

The genes are TRBV4-1 and TRBJ1-4; no firm D call. V was shortened by 2 bases and J by 7 bases, with 11 bases between the two germline ends. Per the germline V gene, CDR1 is MGHRA and CDR2 is YSYEKL. The CDR3 loop spans 14 amino acids. CDR3 bases: TGCGCCAGCAGCCAAAAACCCGCGGGTGAAAAACTGTTTTTT. Translation gives CASSQKPAGEKLFF.

V and J are TRBV28 and TRBJ1-4; perhaps TRBD1 as D (6 bases). The CDR3 is made up of 15 amino acids. V lost 5 bases and J lost 4, with 14 bases in between. The germline gives CDR1 MDHEN, CDR2 SYDVKM. CDR3 nucleotide sequence: TGTGCCAGCAGTCGGGGGGCAGAGATTAATGAAAAACTGTTTTTT. Translating it yields CASSRGAEINEKLFF.

The chain links TRBV4-3 to TRBJ1-3, with 8 bases aligning to TRBD1. Trimming took 0 bases from V and 0 from J; bases not matched to a gene: 13. The V gene's germline CDR1 is LGHNA and CDR2 YSLEER. The CDR3 is 20 amino acids. The CDR3: CASSQDYRQGSSASGNTIYF. In DNA form, the CDR3 reads TGCGCCAGCAGCCAAGATTACAGACAGGGGTCCAGTGCCTCTGGAAACACCATATATTTT.

This chain connects TRBV6-4 to TRBJ2-2; either TRBD1 or TRBD2 may fit D (5 bases each). With 8 bases removed from V and 0 bases from J, the gap between germline ends came to 10 bases. Germline CDR1 reads MRHNA; CDR2 reads SNTAGT. The CDR3 contains 14 residues. The CDR3 bases are TGTGCCAGCGCCGGGACGTCGAACACCGGGGAGCTGTTTTTT. Amino acids: CASAGTSNTGELFF.

The CDR3, as DNA: TGTGCCAGCAGCTTAGGGGGACAGCGAGGGAATGGCTACACCTTC. Translated, it gives CASSLGGQRGNGYTF. This chain uses TRBV7-9 with TRBJ1-2, with 7 bases lining up with TRBD1. Germline assignment: CDR1 SEHNR and CDR2 FQNEAQ (reference sequence). With 1 base clipped from V and 6 bases from J, the junction kept 8 bases outside the gene matches. The CDR3 is made up of 15 amino acids.

This clone has more than one count but fewer than ten. The rearrangement links TRBV6-5 to TRBJ1-1, with 8 bases lining up with TRBD1. The germline V gene encodes CDR1 MNHEY and CDR2 SVGAGI. With 2 bases clipped from V and 1 base from J, the junction kept 3 bases outside the gene matches. CDR3 length: 15 residues. The CDR3 coding sequence is TGTGCCAGCAGTTACCCGGGACAGGAGAACACTGAAGCTTTCTTT. This translates into CASSYPGQENTEAFF.

The chain recombines TRBV18 with TRBJ1-1; 7 nucleotides align to TRBD1. The CDR3 is 16 residues long. J was trimmed by 4 bases and V by 4 bases; bases with no gene match: 12. CDR1 and CDR2 (germline): KGHSH, LQKENI. The DNA of the CDR3 is TGTGCCAGCTCACAGGGGGCGCGTTCGATTGGCACTGAAGCTTTCTTT. Translation: CASSQGARSIGTEAFF.

This clone was recorded once. The V and J genes are TRBV7-3 and TRBJ2-2, with no clear D. The CDR3 is 15 residues long. CDR1 and CDR2 (germline): SGHTA, FQGTGA. Trimming took off 5 bases at V and 4 bases at J, with 14 bases between the two ends. The DNA of the CDR3 is TGTGCCAGCAGCACCCGAACCTCCGGCACCGGGGAGCTGTTTTTT. It yields the protein CASSTRTSGTGELFF.

This rearrangement joins TRBV6-5 to TRBJ2-2; tentative D call: TRBD1 (5 bases). V was trimmed by 3 bases and J by 1 base, leaving 6 bases between them. The CDR3 is made up of 14 amino acids. The germline gives CDR1 MNHEY, CDR2 SVGAGI. For the CDR3, the DNA is TGTGCCAGCAGTTATGACAGGAACACCGGGGAGCTGTTTTTT. It encodes CASSYDRNTGELFF.

The chain employs TRBV4-2 and TRBJ1-2, with D tentatively TRBD1 (5 bases). The CDR3 extends over 13 amino acids. Germline values: CDR1 LGHNA, CDR2 YNFKEQ. With 3 bases removed from V and 2 bases from J, the gap between germline ends came to 7 bases. The DNA of the CDR3 is TGTGCCAGCAGCCATCAGGGCAACTATGGCTACACCTTC. It encodes CASSHQGNYGYTF.

The CDR3 region is CASTTPGRANGYTF. CDR3 nucleotides: TGTGCCAGCACCACCCCAGGCAGGGCCAATGGCTACACCTTC. V and J are TRBV7-9 and TRBJ1-2, with a weak D call TRBD1 (5 bases). The germline V and J ends were trimmed by 7 bases and 6 bases, with 18 bases remaining between them. The CDR3 runs 14 residues. Germline V gene lookup returns CDR1 SEHNR and CDR2 FQNEAQ (reference sequence). Drawing the rest from reference TRBV7-9 and TRBJ1-2, the complete variable domain is DTGVSQNPRHKITKRGQNVTFRCDPISEHNRLYWYRQTLGQGPEFLTYFQNEAQLEKSRLLSDRFSAERPKGSFSTLEIQRTEQGDSAMYLCASTTPGRANGYTFGSGTRLTVV.

The chain has TRBV6-5 and TRBJ1-3; D perhaps matches TRBD1 (5 bases). Germline CDR1 is MNHEY and CDR2 is SVGAGI. The CDR3 loop spans 15 amino acids. V was pared by 6 bases and J by 5 bases, with 17 bases between. The CDR3: CASRGVEPKRNTIYF. DNA for the CDR3: TGTGCCAGCAGGGGGGTAGAACCTAAGCGAAACACCATATATTTT.

The V gene is TRBV9, the J gene TRBJ2-2; no firm D call. The CDR3 extends over 15 amino acids. Germline V gene sequence: CDR1 SGDLS, CDR2 YYNGEE. Trimming removed 0 bases at V and 7 bases at J, with 13 bases between. Here the CDR3 reads CASSVAGRVGGELFF. The CDR3 DNA reads as TGTGCCAGCAGCGTAGCGGGTAGGGTTGGCGGGGAGCTGTTTTTT.

The genes are TRBV6-4 and TRBJ1-5; D is unresolved. CDR3 size: 13 residues. The ends were cut back, 0 bases at V and 6 bases at J, with 6 bases in the middle. CDR1 and CDR2 from the germline V gene are MRHNA and SNTAGT. CDR3 nucleotides: TGTGCCAGCAGTGACTCTTGGGGTCAGCCCCAGCATTTT. This sequence encodes CASSDSWGQPQHF.

The V and J genes are TRBV25-1 and TRBJ2-5; D may match TRBD1 or TRBD2 (5 bases each). Trimming took off 8 bases at V and 5 bases at J, with 18 bases between the two ends. CDR1 and CDR2 (germline): MGHDK, SYGVNS. CDR3 length equals 14 residues. The CDR3 here is CASAPGAGGETQYF. CDR3 nucleotides: TGTGCCAGCGCACCTGGGGCAGGCGGGGAGACCCAGTACTTC.

The rearrangement uses TRBV15 and TRBJ2-3; possible D gene TRBD1, 5 bases. Germline values: CDR1 LNHNV, CDR2 YYDKDF (reference sequence). The CDR3 runs 13 residues. V dropped 2 bases and J dropped 6 bases, with 9 bases sitting between them. CDR3 nucleotide sequence: TGTGCCACCAGCAGACAGGGCCCGGATACGCAGTATTTT. Its translation is CATSRQGPDTQYF.

This clone was observed a few times. The J gene is TRBJ1-5, the V gene TRBV11-2, with D possibly matching TRBD1 (5 bases). Germline assignment: CDR1 SGHAT and CDR2 FQNNGV. Trimming took 2 bases from V and 4 from J, leaving 12 bases between them. This CDR3 is 15 amino acids long. CDR3 loop: CASSLSWGMNQPQHF. The CDR3, as DNA: TGTGCCAGCAGCTTAAGTTGGGGGATGAATCAGCCCCAGCATTTT.

The chain is built from TRBV5-1 and TRBJ1-6, with D possibly TRBD1 on 5 matching bases. The V gene's germline CDR1 is SGHRS and CDR2 YFSETQ. This CDR3 has 16 residues. V was trimmed by 4 bases and J by 8 bases, leaving 19 bases between them. This chain's CDR3 is CASSRLGVRADSPLHF. CDR3 in DNA: TGCGCCAGCAGCCGTTTGGGTGTCAGGGCTGATTCACCCCTCCACTTT.

V and J are TRBV5-5 and TRBJ2-1, with TRBD2 identical over 13 bases. The V gene end was trimmed by 0 bases and the J gene end by 2 bases; junction bases not matched to a gene: 8. The CDR3 has 19 residues. Germline CDR1 reads SGHKS; CDR2 reads YYEKEE (reference sequence). DNA for the CDR3: TGTGCCAGCAGCTTGGGAGGACTAGCGGGGGTCCTTGCCTACAATGAGCAGTTCTTC. It codes for CASSLGGLAGVLAYNEQFF.

The DNA of the CDR3 is TGCGCCAGCAGCCGCACAGGGGGCGCCGTGGGCGACGAGCAGTACTTC. Translation: CASSRTGGAVGDEQYF. V usage is TRBV10-2 and J usage is TRBJ2-7, with TRBD1 matching 9 bases. The length of the CDR3 is 16 residues. V lost 6 bases and J lost 5; bases outside the gene matches: 14. CDR1 WSHSY and CDR2 SAAADI come from the germline V gene.